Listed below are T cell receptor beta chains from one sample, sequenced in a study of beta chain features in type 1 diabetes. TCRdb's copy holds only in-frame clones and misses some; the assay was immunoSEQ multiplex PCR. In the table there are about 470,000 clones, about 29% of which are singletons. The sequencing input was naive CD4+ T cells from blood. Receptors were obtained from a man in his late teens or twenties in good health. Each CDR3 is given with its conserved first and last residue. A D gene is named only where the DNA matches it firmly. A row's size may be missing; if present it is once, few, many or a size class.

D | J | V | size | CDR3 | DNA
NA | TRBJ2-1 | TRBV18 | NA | CASSPAGLSYNEQFF | TGTGCCAGCTCACCAGCGGGCCTCTCCTACAATGAGCAGTTCTTC
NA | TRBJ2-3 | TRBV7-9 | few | CASSWGSETDTQYF | TGTGCCAGCAGCTGGGGTAGCGAGACAGATACGCAGTATTTT
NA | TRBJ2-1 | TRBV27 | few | CASSTRAYNEQFF | TGTGCCAGCTCCACTAGAGCTTACAATGAGCAGTTCTTC
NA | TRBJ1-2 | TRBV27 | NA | CASSFLGGPTYGYTF | TGTGCCAGCAGTTTCCTCGGGGGCCCGACGTATGGCTACACCTTC
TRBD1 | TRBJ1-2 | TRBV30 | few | CAWSADRGRGYTF | TGTGCCTGGAGCGCGGACAGGGGCCGTGGCTACACCTTC
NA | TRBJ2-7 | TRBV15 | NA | CATSRDAGNYEQYF | TGTGCCACCAGCAGAGACGCAGGAAACTACGAGCAGTACTTC
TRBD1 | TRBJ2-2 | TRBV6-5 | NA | CASSYAGGRTGELFF | TGTGCCAGCAGTTACGCAGGGGGCCGTACCGGGGAGCTGTTTTTT
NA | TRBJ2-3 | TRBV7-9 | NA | CASSAVREPTDTQYF | TGTGCCAGCAGCGCTGTCAGGGAGCCTACGGATACGCAGTATTTT
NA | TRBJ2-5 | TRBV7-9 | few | CASRKETQYF | TGTGCCAGCAGAAAGGAGACCCAGTACTTC
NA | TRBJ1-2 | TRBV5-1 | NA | CASHREDYGYTF | TGCGCCAGCCACCGGGAGGACTATGGCTACACCTTC
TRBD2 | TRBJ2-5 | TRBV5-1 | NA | CASSLASGRALGKETQYF | TGCGCCAGCAGCTTGGCTAGCGGGAGGGCCTTGGGTAAAGAGACCCAGTACTTC
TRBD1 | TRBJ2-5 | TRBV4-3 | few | CASSLTGVGETQYF | TGCGCCAGCAGCTTGACAGGGGTAGGAGAGACCCAGTACTTC
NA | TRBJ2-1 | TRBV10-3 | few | CAITPRLSSYNEQFF | TGTGCCATCACCCCAAGACTCAGCTCCTACAATGAGCAGTTCTTC
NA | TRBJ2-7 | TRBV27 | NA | CASSLSIRGRSYEQYF | TGTGCCAGCAGTTTATCTATCAGGGGCCGCTCCTACGAGCAGTACTTC
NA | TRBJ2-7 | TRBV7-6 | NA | CASSLRADLSYEQYF | TGTGCCAGCAGCTTAAGGGCGGACTTATCCTACGAGCAGTACTTC
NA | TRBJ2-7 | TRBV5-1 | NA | CASSLAGRSYEQYF | TGCGCCAGCAGCTTGGCAGGGAGAAGCTACGAGCAGTACTTC
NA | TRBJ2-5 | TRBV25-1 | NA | CASGRFGGGEETQYF | TGTGCCAGCGGGCGGTTCGGGGGCGGCGAAGAGACCCAGTACTTC
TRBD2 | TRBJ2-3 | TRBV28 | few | CASRPGTSDNTDTQYF | TGTGCCAGCAGGCCCGGCACTAGCGACAACACAGATACGCAGTATTTT
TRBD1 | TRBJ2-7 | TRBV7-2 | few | CASSLRDSHEQYF | TGTGCCAGCAGCTTACGGGACAGCCACGAGCAGTACTTC
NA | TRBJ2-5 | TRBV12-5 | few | CASAPAEETQYF | TGTGCTAGTGCCCCGGCCGAGGAGACCCAGTACTTC
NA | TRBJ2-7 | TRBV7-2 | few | CASSLVPGVLYEQYF | TGTGCCAGCAGCTTAGTCCCGGGAGTACTCTACGAGCAGTACTTC
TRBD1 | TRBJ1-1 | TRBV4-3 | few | CASSQENRAGTDFF | TGCGCCAGCAGCCAAGAAAATCGGGCAGGGACAGATTTCTTT
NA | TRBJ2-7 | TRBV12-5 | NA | CASRPGHYSYEQYF | TGTGCTAGTCGGCCGGGCCACTACTCCTACGAGCAGTACTTC
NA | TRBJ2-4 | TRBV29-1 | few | CSVVQGSAKNIQYF | TGCAGCGTTGTCCAGGGATCGGCCAAAAACATTCAGTACTTC
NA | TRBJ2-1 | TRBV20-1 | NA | CSARPYNEQFF | TGCAGTGCTCGCCCCTACAATGAGCAGTTCTTC
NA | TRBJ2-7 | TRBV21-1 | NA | CASSGTPWTVISYEQYF | TGTGCCAGCAGCGGAACCCCTTGGACTGTCATCTCCTACGAGCAGTACTTC
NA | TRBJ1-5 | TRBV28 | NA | CASSIGGYSNQPQHF | TGTGCCAGTTCGATAGGGGGATATAGCAATCAGCCCCAGCATTTT
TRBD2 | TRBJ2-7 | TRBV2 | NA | CASSEVGGRAYEQYF | TGTGCCAGCAGTGAAGTGGGGGGGAGAGCCTACGAGCAGTACTTC
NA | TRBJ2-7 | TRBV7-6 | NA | CASSLVSSSYEQYF | TGTGCCAGCAGCTTAGTTTCTAGCTCCTACGAGCAGTACTTC
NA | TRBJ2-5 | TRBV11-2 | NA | CASSLGHQETQYF | TGTGCCAGCAGCCTGGGACACCAAGAGACCCAGTACTTC
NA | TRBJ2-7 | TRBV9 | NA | CASSAPGLGEQYF | TGTGCCAGCAGCGCCCCCGGGCTAGGCGAGCAGTACTTC
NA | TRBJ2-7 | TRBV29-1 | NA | CSVSRGAGTTYEQYF | TGCAGCGTTTCCAGGGGCGCGGGAACTACCTACGAGCAGTACTTC
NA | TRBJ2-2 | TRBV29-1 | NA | CSVEEFTAGELFF | TGCAGCGTTGAAGAGTTTACCGCTGGGGAGCTGTTTTTT
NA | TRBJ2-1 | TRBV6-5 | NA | CASSESPRLNEQFF | TGTGCCAGCAGTGAGTCCCCGAGGTTGAATGAGCAGTTCTTC
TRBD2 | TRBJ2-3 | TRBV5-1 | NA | CASSPLTSGMSDTQYF | TGCGCCAGCAGCCCTCTGACTAGCGGGATGTCAGATACGCAGTATTTT
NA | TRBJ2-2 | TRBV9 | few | CASSVYPGELFF | TGTGCCAGCAGCGTATACCCCGGGGAGCTGTTTTTT
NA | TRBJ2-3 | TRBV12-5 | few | CASGSYRVDTQYF | TGTGCTAGTGGTTCCTACAGGGTCGATACGCAGTATTTT